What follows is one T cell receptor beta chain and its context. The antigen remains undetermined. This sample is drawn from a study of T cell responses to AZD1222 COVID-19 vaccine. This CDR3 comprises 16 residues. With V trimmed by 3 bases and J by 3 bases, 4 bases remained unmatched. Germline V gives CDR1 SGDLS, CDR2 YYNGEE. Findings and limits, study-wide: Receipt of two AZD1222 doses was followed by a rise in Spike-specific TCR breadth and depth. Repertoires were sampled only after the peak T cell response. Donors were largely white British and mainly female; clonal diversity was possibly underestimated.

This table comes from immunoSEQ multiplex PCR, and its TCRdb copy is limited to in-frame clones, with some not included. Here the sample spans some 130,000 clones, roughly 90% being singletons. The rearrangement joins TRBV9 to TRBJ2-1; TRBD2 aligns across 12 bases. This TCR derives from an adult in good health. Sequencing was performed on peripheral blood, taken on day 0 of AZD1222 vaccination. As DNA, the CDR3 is TGTGCCAGCAGCGCGCCGGGACTAGCGGGCTACAATGAGCAGTTCTTC. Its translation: CASSAPGLAGYNEQFF. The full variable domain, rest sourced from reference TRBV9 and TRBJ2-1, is DSGVTQTPKHLITATGQRVTLRCSPRSGDLSVYWYQQSLDQGLQFLIQYYNGEERAKGNILERFSAQQFPDLHSELNLSSLELGDSALYFCASSAPGLAGYNEQFFGPGTRLTVL.